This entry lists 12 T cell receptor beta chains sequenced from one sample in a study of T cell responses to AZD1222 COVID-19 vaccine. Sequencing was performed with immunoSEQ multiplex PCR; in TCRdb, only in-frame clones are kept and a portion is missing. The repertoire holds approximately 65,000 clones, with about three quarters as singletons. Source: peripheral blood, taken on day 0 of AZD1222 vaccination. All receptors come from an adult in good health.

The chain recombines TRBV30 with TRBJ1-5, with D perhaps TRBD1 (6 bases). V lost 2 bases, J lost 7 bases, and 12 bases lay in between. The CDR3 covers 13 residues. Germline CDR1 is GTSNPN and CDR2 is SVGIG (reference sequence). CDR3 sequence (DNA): TGTGCCTGGAGTACGGGACACGGGCAGCCCCAGCATTTT. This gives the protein CAWSTGHGQPQHF.

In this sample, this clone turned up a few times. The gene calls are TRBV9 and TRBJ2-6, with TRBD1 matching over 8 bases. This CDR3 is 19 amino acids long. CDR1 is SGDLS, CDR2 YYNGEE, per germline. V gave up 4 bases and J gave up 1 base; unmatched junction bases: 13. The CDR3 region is CASSPRAGQGGSGANVLTF. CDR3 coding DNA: TGTGCCAGCAGCCCGAGGGCAGGACAGGGCGGTTCTGGGGCCAACGTCCTGACTTTC.

The CDR3 loop reads CASSQSDGGIGELFF. The CDR3 DNA follows: TGCGCCAGCAGCCAATCCGACGGGGGGATCGGGGAGCTGTTTTTT. The J gene is TRBJ2-2, the V gene TRBV4-3; 7 bases are shared with TRBD2. The V gene's germline CDR1 is LGHNA and CDR2 YSLEER. This CDR3 spans 15 amino acids. V was clipped by 2 bases and J by 7 bases; unmatched bases: 7.

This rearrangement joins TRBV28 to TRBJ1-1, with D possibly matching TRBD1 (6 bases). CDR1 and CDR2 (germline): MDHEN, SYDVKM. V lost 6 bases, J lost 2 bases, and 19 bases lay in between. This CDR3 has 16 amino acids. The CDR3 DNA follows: TGTGCCAGCAGGTTTAACGTGGACAGAGGTAACACTGAAGCTTTCTTT. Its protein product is CASRFNVDRGNTEAFF.

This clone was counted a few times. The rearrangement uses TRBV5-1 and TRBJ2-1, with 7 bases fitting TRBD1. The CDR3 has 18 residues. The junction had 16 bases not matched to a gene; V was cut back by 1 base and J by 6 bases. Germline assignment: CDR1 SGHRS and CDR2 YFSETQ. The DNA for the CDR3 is TGCGCCAGCAGCTTGTGGGGTTTAGGCACAGGGGAAAGCAATGAGCAGTTCTTC. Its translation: CASSLWGLGTGESNEQFF.

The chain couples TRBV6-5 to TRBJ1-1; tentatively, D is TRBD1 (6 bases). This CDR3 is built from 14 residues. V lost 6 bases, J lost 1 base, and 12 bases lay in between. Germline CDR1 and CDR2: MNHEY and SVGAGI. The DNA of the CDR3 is TGTGCCAGCAGGCTAGGACAGCGGAACACTGAAGCTTTCTTT. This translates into CASRLGQRNTEAFF.

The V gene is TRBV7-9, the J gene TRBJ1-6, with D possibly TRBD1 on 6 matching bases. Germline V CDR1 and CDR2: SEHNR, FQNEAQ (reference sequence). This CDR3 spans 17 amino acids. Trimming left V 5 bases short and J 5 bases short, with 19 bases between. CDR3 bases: TGTGCCAGCAGCCCCTCTGGGGGGCAGGGAGATAATTCACCCCTCCACTTT. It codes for CASSPSGGQGDNSPLHF.

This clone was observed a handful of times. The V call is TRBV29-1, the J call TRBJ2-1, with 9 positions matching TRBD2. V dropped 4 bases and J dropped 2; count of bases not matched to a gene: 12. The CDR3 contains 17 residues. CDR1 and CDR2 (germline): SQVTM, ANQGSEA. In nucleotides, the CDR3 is TGCAGCGTTGTGGGGGGCCAGGCTAGCGGGGCCTACAATGAGCAGTTCTTC. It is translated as CSVVGGQASGAYNEQFF.

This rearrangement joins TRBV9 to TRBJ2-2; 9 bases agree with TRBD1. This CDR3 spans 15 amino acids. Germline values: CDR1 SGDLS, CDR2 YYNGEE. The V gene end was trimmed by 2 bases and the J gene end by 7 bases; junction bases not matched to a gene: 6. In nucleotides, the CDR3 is TGTGCCAGCAGCGTTAGGGACAGGGATATCGGGGAGCTGTTTTTT. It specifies CASSVRDRDIGELFF.

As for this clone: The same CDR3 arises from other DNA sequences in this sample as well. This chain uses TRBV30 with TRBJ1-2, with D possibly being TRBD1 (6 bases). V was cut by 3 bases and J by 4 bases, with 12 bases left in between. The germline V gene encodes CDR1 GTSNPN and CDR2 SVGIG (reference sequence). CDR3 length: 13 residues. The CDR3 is CAWSRDRPYGYTF. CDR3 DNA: TGTGCCTGGAGCCGAGACAGGCCCTATGGCTACACCTTC. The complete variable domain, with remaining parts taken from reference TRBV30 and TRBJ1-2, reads SQTIHQWPATLVQPVGSPLSLECTVEGTSNPNLYWYRQAAGRGLQLLFYSVGIGQISSEVPQNLSASRPQDRQFILSSKKLLLSDSGFYLCAWSRDRPYGYTFGSGTRLTVV.

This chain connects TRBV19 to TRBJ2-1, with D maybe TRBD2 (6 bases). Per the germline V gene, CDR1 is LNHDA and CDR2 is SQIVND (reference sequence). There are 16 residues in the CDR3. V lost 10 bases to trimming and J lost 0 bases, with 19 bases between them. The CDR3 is CAISRWGDLSYNEQFF. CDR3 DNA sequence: TGTGCCATCTCCCGGTGGGGGGACCTCTCCTACAATGAGCAGTTCTTC.

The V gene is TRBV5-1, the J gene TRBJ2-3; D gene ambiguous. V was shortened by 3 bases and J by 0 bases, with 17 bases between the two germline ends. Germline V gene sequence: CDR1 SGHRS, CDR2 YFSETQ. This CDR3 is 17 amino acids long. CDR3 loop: CASSSILQASSTDTQYF. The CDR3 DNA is TGCGCCAGCAGCTCCATACTGCAGGCTTCTAGCACAGATACGCAGTATTTT.